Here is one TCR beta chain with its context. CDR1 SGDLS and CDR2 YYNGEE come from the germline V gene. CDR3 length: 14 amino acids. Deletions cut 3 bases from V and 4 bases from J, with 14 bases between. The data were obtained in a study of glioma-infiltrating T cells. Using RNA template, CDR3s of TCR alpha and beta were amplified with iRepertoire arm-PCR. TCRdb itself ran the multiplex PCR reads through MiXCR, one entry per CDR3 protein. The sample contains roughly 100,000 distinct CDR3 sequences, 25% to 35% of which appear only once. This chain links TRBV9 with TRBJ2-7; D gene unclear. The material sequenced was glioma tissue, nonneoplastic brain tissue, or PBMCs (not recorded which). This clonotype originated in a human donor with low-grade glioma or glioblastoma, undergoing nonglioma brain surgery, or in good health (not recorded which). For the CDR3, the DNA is TGTGCCAGCAGCGCCCCGGGCGGAAGATACGAGCAGTACTTC. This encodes CASSAPGGRYEQYF.